These 17 T cell receptor beta chains came from one sample sequenced in a study of T-cell memory formation after mild COVID-19. TCRdb analysed the 5' RACE reads with MiXCR anew, one entry per CDR3 protein. The sample yields approximately 150,000 distinct CDR3 sequences, roughly 6.3% seen once. The source material was PBMCs or a T cell subset sorted from them (not recorded which). The receptors stem from an adult woman who had mild COVID-19 (a few samples of this study predate the infection). Cell type and time point are not known.

This clonotype was observed a few times. The chain recombines TRBV20-1 with TRBJ1-2; D unresolved. V was shortened by 3 bases and J by 4 bases, with 15 bases between the two germline ends. The CDR3 length is 14 residues. Per the germline V gene, CDR1 is DFQATT and CDR2 is SNEGSKA (reference sequence). The CDR3: CSASRRDTIYGYTF. In DNA form, the CDR3 reads TGCAGTGCTAGTAGGCGGGATACCATCTATGGCTACACCTTC.

This clonotype occurred a few times. The chain joins TRBV7-9 to TRBJ1-1; perhaps TRBD1 as D (5 bases). V was cut by 1 base and J by 5 bases, with 11 bases left in between. The CDR3 extends over 14 amino acids. Germline CDR1 SEHNR, CDR2 FQNEAQ (reference sequence). The DNA for the CDR3 is TGTGCCAGCAGCTTAGGGGGTGGGGGAACTGAAGCTTTCTTT. Its translation: CASSLGGGGTEAFF.

The table lists this clonotype with many counts. The junction departs from germline at one end; a sequencing error may be responsible. This chain joins TRBV11-3 and TRBJ2-1; D is possibly TRBD1 (5 bases). The CDR3 consists of 12 residues. The germline V gene encodes CDR1 SGHNT and CDR2 YENEEA. The CDR3 sequence: CASSLGWGPARF. CDR3 coding DNA: TGTGCCAGCAGCTTGGGCTGGGGCCCCGCCCGCTTC. The full variable domain, with the rest looked up from reference TRBV11-3 and TRBJ2-1, is EAGVVQSPRYKIIEKKQPVAFWCNPISGHNTLYWYLQNLGQGPELLIRYENEEAVDDSQLPKDRFSAERLKGVDSTLKIQPAELGDSAVYLCASSLGWGPARFGPGTRLTVL.

This clonotype was observed at least ten times. This chain joins TRBV5-1 and TRBJ2-1; 7 bases map to TRBD1. With V trimmed by 0 bases and J by 0 bases, 3 bases remained unmatched. The CDR3 consists of 16 residues. The V gene's germline CDR1 is SGHRS and CDR2 YFSETQ. CDR3 DNA sequence: TGCGCCAGCAGCTTGGCGGGACAGAACTCCTACAATGAGCAGTTCTTC. The encoded protein is CASSLAGQNSYNEQFF.

This clonotype was seen a few times. The rearrangement uses TRBV5-1 and TRBJ1-1; 8 nucleotides agree with TRBD1. This CDR3 comprises 17 residues. The germline V gene has CDR1 SGHRS and CDR2 YFSETQ. Unmatched junction bases numbered 17, after V lost 4 bases and J lost 6 bases. The CDR3 bases are TGCGCCAGCAGCAACCTACAGGGGGATTCGGTATTTGCTGAAGCTTTCTTT. This sequence encodes CASSNLQGDSVFAEAFF. The complete variable domain, with remaining parts taken from reference TRBV5-1 and TRBJ1-1, reads KAGVTQTPRYLIKTRGQQVTLSCSPISGHRSVSWYQQTPGQGLQFLFEYFSETQRNKGNFPGRFSGRQFSNSRSEMNVSTLELGDSALYLCASSNLQGDSVFAEAFFGQGTRLTVV.

This clonotype was detected ten times or more. This chain uses TRBV5-1 with TRBJ2-5; 7 bases map to TRBD1. J was trimmed by 0 bases and V by 1 base; bases with no gene match: 3. CDR1 is SGHRS and CDR2 is YFSETQ in the germline V gene. There are 15 residues in the CDR3. This CDR3 is CASSLQGVNQETQYF. CDR3 DNA: TGCGCCAGCAGCTTGCAGGGGGTCAACCAAGAGACCCAGTACTTC.

This clonotype was picked up many times. The rearrangement uses TRBV7-6 and TRBJ2-1; a possible D gene is TRBD2 (6 bases). CDR3 length: 16 residues. From germline, CDR1 is SGHVS and CDR2 FNYEAQ. The V end was cut by 5 bases, the J end by 4 bases, with 18 bases between. CDR3 coding DNA: TGTGCCAGCAGCCCCCTGGGCACTAGCCAGTACAATGAGCAGTTCTTC. Its protein product is CASSPLGTSQYNEQFF.

The rearrangement joins TRBV18 to TRBJ2-7; D possibly corresponds to TRBD2 (5 bases). The V end lost 6 bases, the J end lost 5 bases, and 14 bases lay between the germline ends. This CDR3 comprises 13 residues. Looked up from germline, CDR1 is KGHSH and CDR2 is LQKENI. CDR3 sequence: CASSPRTGNEQYF. The CDR3 region has the DNA TGTGCCAGCTCCCCCAGGACGGGGAACGAGCAGTACTTC.

This clonotype was observed a handful of times. The chain has TRBV15 and TRBJ2-1, with D tentatively TRBD2 (5 bases). Germline-derived CDR1 and CDR2 are LNHNV and YYDKDF (reference sequence). The CDR3 sequence is 13 residues long. Trimming removed 1 base at V and 7 bases at J, with 8 bases between. The CDR3 nucleotides read TGTGCCACCAGCAGAGCTGAGGGAAATGAGCAGTTCTTC. It encodes CATSRAEGNEQFF.

This clonotype showed up many times. The rearrangement joins TRBV4-1 to TRBJ2-3; D uncertain. There are 14 residues in the CDR3. CDR1 is MGHRA and CDR2 is YSYEKL in the germline V gene. The V end was cut by 1 base, the J end by 8 bases, with 13 bases between. The CDR3 loop is CASSQVAVSGTQYF. CDR3 sequence (DNA): TGCGCCAGCAGCCAAGTAGCAGTTAGTGGTACGCAGTATTTT.

This clonotype has a count of ten or more. The gene calls are TRBV5-1 and TRBJ2-5; the D is unclear. The germline CDR1 and CDR2 sequences are SGHRS and YFSETQ. V shed 3 bases and J shed 1 base, with 7 bases lying between them. The CDR3 has 13 residues. The CDR3 DNA follows: TGCGCCAGCAGCTCGGTAGTCCAAGAGACCCAGTACTTC. Amino acids: CASSSVVQETQYF. The variable domain in full, with the rest retrieved from reference TRBV5-1 and TRBJ2-5, is KAGVTQTPRYLIKTRGQQVTLSCSPISGHRSVSWYQQTPGQGLQFLFEYFSETQRNKGNFPGRFSGRQFSNSRSEMNVSTLELGDSALYLCASSSVVQETQYFGPGTRLLVL.

This clonotype was picked up many times. The chain carries TRBV9 and TRBJ2-6, with D unclear. The germline gives CDR1 SGDLS, CDR2 YYNGEE. The CDR3 loop spans 16 amino acids. V lost 0 bases and J 0 bases, leaving 7 bases between the germline ends. The CDR3 loop is CASSVEVNSGANVLTF. CDR3 DNA: TGTGCCAGCAGCGTAGAGGTCAACTCTGGGGCCAACGTCCTGACTTTC.

The chain links TRBV11-2 to TRBJ2-2; the D gene is possibly TRBD1 (5 bases). This CDR3 region has 16 residues. Deletions cut 1 base from V and 0 bases from J, with 9 bases between. Per germline, CDR1 SGHAT and CDR2 FQNNGV. The CDR3 sequence: CASSLVAGSNTGELFF. DNA of the CDR3: TGTGCCAGCAGCTTAGTGGCAGGGTCGAACACCGGGGAGCTGTTTTTT.

There are a few counts of this clonotype. The CDR3 bases are TGTGCCAGCAGCCCCGACAGGGCACCTGATGGCTACACCTTC. It translates to CASSPDRAPDGYTF. The genes are TRBV13 and TRBJ1-2; TRBD1 aligns across 7 bases. V shed 5 bases, J shed 6 bases, and the junction held 9 bases outside the gene matches. Germline lookup yields CDR1 PRHDT and CDR2 FYEKMQ (reference sequence). CDR3 length equals 14 residues.

This clonotype was seen ten or more times. The chain is built from TRBV24-1 and TRBJ1-2; D ambiguous. CDR3 length: 13 residues. The germline CDR1 and CDR2 sequences are KGHDR and SFDVKD. Trimming cost V 5 bases and J 3 bases, with 9 bases left between them. CDR3 sequence (DNA): TGTGCCACCAGTGGAACGGCTGACTATGGCTACACCTTC. As protein: CATSGTADYGYTF.

In its sample, this clonotype was seen a few times. The chain combines TRBV5-5 with TRBJ2-7, with D possibly matching TRBD1 (6 bases). V lost 4 bases and J lost 3, with 17 bases in between. Germline V gene lookup returns CDR1 SGHKS and CDR2 YYEKEE (reference sequence). The CDR3 runs to 15 residues. The CDR3 DNA reads as TGTGCCAGCAGCCCAACAGGACAGTTCAACTACGAGCAGTACTTC. Translated: CASSPTGQFNYEQYF.

This chain joins TRBV6-6 and TRBJ2-1, with D hard to call. Trimming stripped 2 bases from V and 1 base from J, with 6 bases between. The CDR3 consists of 14 residues. The germline CDR1 and CDR2 sequences are MNHNY and SVGAGI (reference sequence). The CDR3: CASSYELSYNEQFF. Here the CDR3 DNA reads TGTGCCAGCAGTTACGAGCTATCCTACAATGAGCAGTTCTTC.